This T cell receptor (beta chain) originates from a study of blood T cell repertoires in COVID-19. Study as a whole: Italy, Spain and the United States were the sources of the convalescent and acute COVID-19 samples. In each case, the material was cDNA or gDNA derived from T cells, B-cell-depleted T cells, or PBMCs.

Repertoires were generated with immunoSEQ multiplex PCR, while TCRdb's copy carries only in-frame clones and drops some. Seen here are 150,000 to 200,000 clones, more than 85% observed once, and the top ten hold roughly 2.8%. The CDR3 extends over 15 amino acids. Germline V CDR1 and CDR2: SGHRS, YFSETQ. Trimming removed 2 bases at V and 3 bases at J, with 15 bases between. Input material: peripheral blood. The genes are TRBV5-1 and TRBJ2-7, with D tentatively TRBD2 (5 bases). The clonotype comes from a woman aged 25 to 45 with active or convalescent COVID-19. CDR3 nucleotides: TGCGCCAGCAGCTTACAGCATAGCGCGTTCTACGAGCAGTACTTC. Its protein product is CASSLQHSAFYEQYF.